This entry lists 29 T cell receptor beta chains sequenced from one sample in a study of cytomegalovirus exposure and HLA in healthy donors. 13 Jbeta primers and 60 Vbeta primers were used for the PCR. TCRdb keeps only in-frame clones here, not all; method: immunoSEQ multiplex PCR. The table has some 150,000 clones, around 82% seen once. Sequencing used PBMCs. These receptors were collected from a woman aged 40 to 50 in good health and CMV-seropositive.

The V call is TRBV6-1, the J call TRBJ1-1; the match to TRBD1 covers 8 bases. The CDR3 contains 14 residues. V gave up 8 bases and J gave up 5 bases; unmatched junction bases: 10. Germline CDR1 reads MNHNS; CDR2 reads SASEGT. In nucleotides, the CDR3 is TGTGCCAGCGGAGACAGGGGCCTCGGGACTGAAGCTTTCTTT. It translates to CASGDRGLGTEAFF.

The V and J genes are TRBV28 and TRBJ1-4; 9 bases align to TRBD1. CDR1 is MDHEN and CDR2 is SYDVKM in the germline V gene. CDR3 size: 15 residues. J gave up 4 bases and V 4 bases, and 4 bases lay outside the gene matches. This CDR3 reads CASSSPGQGNEKLFF. CDR3 sequence (DNA): TGTGCCAGCAGTTCTCCGGGACAGGGTAATGAAAAACTGTTTTTT.

The V gene is TRBV27, the J gene TRBJ2-5; no reliable D call. CDR1 is MNHEY and CDR2 is SMNVEV in the germline V gene (reference sequence). The CDR3 extends over 14 amino acids. Trimming pared 3 bases from V and 5 bases from J, leaving 13 bases between. CDR3 in amino acids: CASSFSSLGETQYF. DNA of the CDR3: TGTGCCAGCAGTTTTTCTTCGCTAGGTGAGACCCAGTACTTC.

This chain links TRBV7-9 with TRBJ1-2, with a possible D match to TRBD1 (5 bases). The CDR3 has 14 residues. Germline values: CDR1 SEHNR, CDR2 FQNEAQ (reference sequence). V lost 1 base and J 7 bases, leaving 13 bases between the germline ends. The chain's CDR3 is CASSLGRAWGGYTF. The CDR3 DNA follows: TGTGCCAGCAGCTTAGGCAGGGCGTGGGGTGGCTACACCTTC.

This rearrangement joins TRBV11-2 to TRBJ2-7, with D perhaps matching TRBD2 (5 bases). The ends were cut back, 2 bases at V and 0 bases at J, with 14 bases in the middle. The CDR3 runs to 16 residues. Looked up from germline, CDR1 is SGHAT and CDR2 is FQNNGV. CDR3 bases: TGTGCCAGCAGCTTACTCCTAGCTGCGAGCTCCTACGAGCAGTACTTC. Protein: CASSLLLAASSYEQYF.

This clone has a single count. The chain is built from TRBV19 and TRBJ1-4; D is possibly TRBD1 (6 bases). Germline V gene lookup returns CDR1 LNHDA and CDR2 SQIVND (reference sequence). Trimming pared 4 bases from V and 0 bases from J, leaving 15 bases between. CDR3 size: 17 residues. CDR3 residues: CASSTRTVRSTNEKLFF. The CDR3 region has the DNA TGTGCCAGTAGTACGCGGACAGTTCGATCAACTAATGAAAAACTGTTTTTT. The variable domain in full, completed from reference TRBV19 and TRBJ1-4, reads DGGITQSPKYLFRKEGQNVTLSCEQNLNHDAMYWYRQDPGQGLRLIYYSQIVNDFQKGDIAEGYSVSREKKESFPLTVTSAQKNPTAFYLCASSTRTVRSTNEKLFFGSGTQLSVL.

The chain carries TRBV10-2 and TRBJ2-7; TRBD2 matches at 12 bases. V was clipped by 5 bases and J by 4 bases; unmatched bases: 3. The CDR3 spans 14 residues. From germline, CDR1 is WSHSY and CDR2 SAAADI. The CDR3 coding sequence is TGCGCCAGCAGTCCTAGCGGGAGGGCTTACGAGCAGTACTTC. Its protein is CASSPSGRAYEQYF.

The chain combines TRBV7-9 with TRBJ2-3, with no clear D. Germline V gene lookup returns CDR1 SEHNR and CDR2 FQNEAQ (reference sequence). Trimming took 5 bases from V and 0 from J, leaving 6 bases between them. The CDR3 is 13 residues long. CDR3 coding DNA: TGTGCCAGCAGCCCTTCTAGCACAGATACGCAGTATTTT. Translated, it gives CASSPSSTDTQYF.

This clone has only one observation. In DNA form, the CDR3 reads TGTGCCAGCAGCCAGAACACTAACTATGGCTACACCTTC. Translating it yields CASSQNTNYGYTF. The rearrangement links TRBV14 to TRBJ1-2; unclear D gene. Trimming shortened V by 3 bases and J by 0 bases, and 5 bases separated the two germline ends. CDR1 SGHDN and CDR2 FVKESK come from the germline V gene. This CDR3 has 13 amino acids.

The chain is built from TRBV20-1 and TRBJ2-7; 7 bases match TRBD1. With V trimmed by 8 bases and J by 3 bases, 4 bases remained unmatched. The CDR3 has 11 residues. CDR1 DFQATT and CDR2 SNEGSKA come from the germline V gene (reference sequence). The CDR3 DNA reads as TGCAGTAGACAGGGTAACTACGAGCAGTACTTC. It specifies CSRQGNYEQYF.

The J gene is TRBJ2-2, the V gene TRBV29-1; D perhaps matches TRBD2 (6 bases). This CDR3 spans 15 amino acids. V dropped 5 bases and J dropped 2 bases, with 15 bases sitting between them. CDR1 SQVTM and CDR2 ANQGSEA come from the germline V gene. CDR3 residues: CSVRPGAGNTGELFF. CDR3 DNA sequence: TGCAGCGTTCGCCCCGGGGCGGGAAACACCGGGGAGCTGTTTTTT.

This sequence joins TRBV2 and TRBJ2-3; 10 bases fit TRBD2. The CDR3 length is 15 residues. Germline loops: CDR1 SNHLY, CDR2 FYNNEI. After removal of 8 bases from V and 0 bases from J, the junction contained 5 bases not matched to a gene. The CDR3 loop is CASEPSGSSTDTQYF. As DNA, the CDR3 is TGTGCCAGCGAGCCTAGCGGGAGTAGCACAGATACGCAGTATTTT. The full variable domain, rest sourced from reference TRBV2 and TRBJ2-3, is EPEVTQTPSHQVTQMGQEVILRCVPISNHLYFYWYRQILGQKVEFLVSFYNNEISEKSEIFDDQFSVERPDGSNFTLKIRSTKLEDSAMYFCASEPSGSSTDTQYFGPGTRLTVL.

J is TRBJ2-3 and V is TRBV4-1; TRBD2 matches at 11 bases. The length of the CDR3 is 15 residues. CDR1 MGHRA and CDR2 YSYEKL come from the germline V gene. V dropped 3 bases and J dropped 5; count of bases not matched to a gene: 4. The CDR3 region has the DNA TGCGCCAGCAGCCAGATAGCGGGAGGGCTAGATACGCAGTATTTT. It yields the protein CASSQIAGGLDTQYF.

The V and J genes are TRBV25-1 and TRBJ1-1; 11 positions agree with TRBD1. V shed 7 bases and J 6 bases; nucleotides not matched to a gene: 4. The CDR3 totals 13 residues. Germline CDR1 reads MGHDK; CDR2 reads SYGVNS. Here the CDR3 reads CASIGQGAAEAFF. In DNA form, the CDR3 reads TGTGCCAGCATTGGACAGGGGGCGGCTGAAGCTTTCTTT.

The chain is built from TRBV18 and TRBJ2-3, with D possibly matching TRBD2 (5 bases). Germline CDR1 is KGHSH and CDR2 is LQKENI. Trimming took off 5 bases at V and 5 bases at J, with 14 bases between the two ends. The CDR3 consists of 14 residues. CDR3 in amino acids: CASSYLEGLDTQYF. The CDR3 nucleotides are TGTGCCAGCTCATACCTAGAGGGCTTAGATACGCAGTATTTT.

The chain couples TRBV7-9 to TRBJ2-7, with 7 bases aligning to TRBD1. Per the germline V gene, CDR1 is SEHNR and CDR2 is FQNEAQ (reference sequence). CDR3 size: 14 residues. The ends lost 6 bases at V and 2 bases at J; junction bases unmatched: 7. The CDR3 is CASSPDRVTYEQYF. The CDR3 DNA sequence: TGTGCCAGCAGTCCTGACAGGGTGACCTACGAGCAGTACTTC. Complete variable domain (other parts from reference TRBV7-9 and TRBJ2-7): DTGVSQNPRHKITKRGQNVTFRCDPISEHNRLYWYRQTLGQGPEFLTYFQNEAQLEKSRLLSDRFSAERPKGSFSTLEIQRTEQGDSAMYLCASSPDRVTYEQYFGPGTRLTVT.

J is TRBJ2-7 and V is TRBV5-1; 7 bases are a match to TRBD2. Per germline, CDR1 SGHRS and CDR2 YFSETQ. With V trimmed by 0 bases and J by 1 base, 10 bases remained unmatched. The CDR3 has 17 residues. CDR3 DNA sequence: TGCGCCAGCAGCTTGGATGGGCTAGCGGTTCCTTCCTACGAGCAGTACTTC. It yields the protein CASSLDGLAVPSYEQYF.

This clone was counted between two and nine times. This sequence joins TRBV9 and TRBJ2-5, with 7 bases fitting TRBD2. This CDR3 has 15 residues. V was clipped by 4 bases and J by 4 bases; unmatched bases: 10. The germline V gene encodes CDR1 SGDLS and CDR2 YYNGEE. For the CDR3, the DNA is TGTGCCAGCAGCCCTAGGGGAGGGCAGGGAGAGACCCAGTACTTC. It codes for CASSPRGGQGETQYF.

This rearrangement joins TRBV7-9 to TRBJ1-2; 10 nucleotides agree with TRBD1. Per germline, CDR1 SEHNR and CDR2 FQNEAQ (reference sequence). The CDR3 length is 15 residues. V lost 5 bases to trimming and J lost 4 bases; unmatched junction nucleotides: 7. CDR3 sequence (DNA): TGTGCCAGCAGCCTGCCAGGACAGGGGGGCTATGGCTACACCTTC. Translating it yields CASSLPGQGGYGYTF.

Written as DNA, the CDR3 is TGTGCCAGCAGCTTGGTCAGAGGGAGGGTAAACAATGAGCAGTTCTTC. It translates to CASSLVRGRVNNEQFF. V is TRBV5-6 and J is TRBJ2-1, with TRBD2 matching over 7 bases. Germline CDR1 SGHDT, CDR2 YYEEEE. This CDR3 contains 16 residues. V lost 0 bases, J lost 5 bases, and 8 bases stayed unmatched.

V and J are TRBV27 and TRBJ1-3; tentative D call: TRBD1 (5 bases). The CDR3 is 15 residues long. The V and J ends lost 2 bases and 0 bases respectively, with 8 bases between them. Germline V gene lookup returns CDR1 MNHEY and CDR2 SMNVEV (reference sequence). The CDR3 spells CASSLRGGSGNTIYF. DNA for the CDR3: TGTGCCAGCAGTTTACGCGGGGGCTCTGGAAACACCATATATTTT.

This chain uses TRBV18 with TRBJ1-1; TRBD1 matches at 11 bases. The CDR3 is 15 amino acids. Germline CDR1 is KGHSH and CDR2 is LQKENI. V lost 3 bases to trimming and J lost 4 bases; unmatched junction nucleotides: 4. DNA for the CDR3: TGTGCCAGCTCACCCTCCGGGACAGGGGGCACTGAAGCTTTCTTT. As protein: CASSPSGTGGTEAFF.

The V call is TRBV19, the J call TRBJ2-1; possible D gene TRBD2, 6 bases. Looked up from germline, CDR1 is LNHDA and CDR2 is SQIVND (reference sequence). V lost 5 bases, J lost 5 bases, and 19 bases lay in between. The CDR3 length is 16 residues. The CDR3 DNA reads TGTGCCAGTAGTCCCCAAAGCTTGGTAGCGGACAATGAGCAGTTCTTC. Residues: CASSPQSLVADNEQFF.

The chain couples TRBV30 to TRBJ1-4; 9 bases are a match to TRBD1. V trimming: 5 bases; J trimming: 7 bases; junction bases outside the gene matches: 14. Germline V lookup: CDR1 GTSNPN, CDR2 SVGIG (reference sequence). The CDR3 consists of 16 residues. The CDR3 DNA reads as TGTGCCTGGGCCCGGGGTACAGGGGGCGCGGGTGAAAAACTGTTTTTT. Protein: CAWARGTGGAGEKLFF.

This chain connects TRBV30 to TRBJ2-5; 8 positions agree with TRBD1. J gave up 2 bases and V 3 bases, and 11 bases lay outside the gene matches. The CDR3 extends over 16 amino acids. The germline gives CDR1 GTSNPN, CDR2 SVGIG (reference sequence). The DNA of the CDR3 is TGTGCCTGGAGGCAATTCCTCCGACAGGGGCAAGAGACCCAGTACTTC. Amino acid sequence: CAWRQFLRQGQETQYF.

The CDR3 nucleotides read TGTGCCAGCTCACCCCTGGGGGGCGGGAGATTATACAATGAGCAGTTCTTC. It codes for CASSPLGGGRLYNEQFF. This chain connects TRBV18 to TRBJ2-1; a weak D match, TRBD2 (7 bases). This CDR3 contains 17 residues. CDR1 KGHSH and CDR2 LQKENI come from the germline V gene. The V end lost 3 bases, the J end lost 4 bases, and 19 bases lay between the germline ends.

The chain carries TRBV5-1 and TRBJ2-3, with 10 bases that match TRBD2. V dropped 7 bases and J dropped 4; count of bases not matched to a gene: 15. Germline lookup yields CDR1 SGHRS and CDR2 YFSETQ. This CDR3 is built from 17 residues. The CDR3 sequence: CASCPGGVAGGADTQYF. CDR3 nucleotide sequence: TGCGCCAGCTGCCCCGGGGGGGTAGCGGGAGGAGCAGATACGCAGTATTTT.

Written as DNA, the CDR3 is TGCGCCAGCAGCTGGGCACCGACAGGGGGCGGGGACACTGAAGCTTTCTTT. Its translation: CASSWAPTGGGDTEAFF. This chain joins TRBV5-1 and TRBJ1-1; the match to TRBD1 covers 10 bases. The CDR3 covers 17 residues. The trim removed 3 bases at V and 3 bases at J, leaving 11 bases unmatched. Germline V gives CDR1 SGHRS, CDR2 YFSETQ. Supplemented by reference TRBV5-1 and TRBJ1-1, the full variable domain reads KAGVTQTPRYLIKTRGQQVTLSCSPISGHRSVSWYQQTPGQGLQFLFEYFSETQRNKGNFPGRFSGRQFSNSRSEMNVSTLELGDSALYLCASSWAPTGGGDTEAFFGQGTRLTVV.

This clone has just one count. The rearrangement joins TRBV5-6 to TRBJ2-3, with 11 nucleotides matching TRBD2. V lost 3 bases to trimming and J lost 7 bases; unmatched junction nucleotides: 19. Per the germline V gene, CDR1 is SGHDT and CDR2 is YYEEEE. This CDR3 is built from 19 residues. CDR3 in DNA: TGTGCCAGCAGCTCCATTAGTAGCGGGAGGGACTACAGGGGGAATACGCAGTATTTT. Its protein is CASSSISSGRDYRGNTQYF.